The next 7 T cell receptor beta chains were all read from a single sample in a study of blood T cell repertoires in COVID-19. Assay: immunoSEQ multiplex PCR; the TCRdb copy retains only in-frame clones and omits some. The repertoire has about 75,000 clones, 85% to 90% of them found once; the top ten carry about 2.7%. The sequenced sample consisted of peripheral blood. The receptor set was obtained from a human donor in a cohort sampled during active COVID-19.

As DNA, the CDR3 is TGTGCCAGCAGTTACATTGGACTAGCTTTCGAGCAGTACTTC. Encoded protein: CASSYIGLAFEQYF. The rearrangement joins TRBV6-5 to TRBJ2-7; TRBD2 matches 8 bases. V gave up 2 bases and J gave up 6 bases; unmatched junction bases: 6. This CDR3 spans 14 amino acids. Germline CDR1 is MNHEY and CDR2 is SVGAGI.

The sample holds a few counts of this clone. J is TRBJ1-2 and V is TRBV24-1; D unresolved. Germline V lookup: CDR1 KGHDR, CDR2 SFDVKD. The CDR3 contains 11 residues. Trimming took off 5 bases at V and 6 bases at J, with 6 bases between the two ends. The CDR3 bases are TGTGCCACCAGTGCGGGAAATGGCTACACCTTC. Translating gives CATSAGNGYTF.

This chain connects TRBV7-2 to TRBJ2-7; 7 bases agree with TRBD2. Unmatched junction bases numbered 8, after V lost 4 bases and J lost 2 bases. Per germline, CDR1 SGHTA and CDR2 FQGNSA. The CDR3 has 15 amino acids. The CDR3 is CASSSTPAGPYEQYF. The CDR3 nucleotides are TGTGCCAGCAGCTCCACGCCAGCGGGACCCTACGAGCAGTACTTC.

J is TRBJ1-1 and V is TRBV11-2; possible D gene TRBD1, 6 bases. CDR1 and CDR2 (germline): SGHAT, FQNNGV. Trimming pared 6 bases from V and 1 base from J, leaving 18 bases between. This CDR3 region has 16 residues. CDR3 amino acids: CASRGRDGQSNTEAFF. CDR3 bases: TGTGCCAGCAGGGGGAGGGACGGACAGTCGAACACTGAAGCTTTCTTT.

V gene TRBV4-1 combines with J gene TRBJ2-1, with unresolved D. Germline V lookup: CDR1 MGHRA, CDR2 YSYEKL. Trimming removed 0 bases at V and 11 bases at J, with 11 bases between. This CDR3 is built from 13 residues. This CDR3 reads CASSQDQDIKQFF. The CDR3 nucleotides are TGCGCCAGCAGCCAAGATCAGGATATAAAGCAGTTCTTC.

This rearrangement joins TRBV6-5 to TRBJ2-7, with TRBD1 matching over 9 bases. This CDR3 contains 14 residues. V lost 6 bases to trimming and J lost 0 bases; unmatched junction nucleotides: 3. CDR1 and CDR2 from the germline V gene are MNHEY and SVGAGI. The DNA for the CDR3 is TGTGCCAGCAGGGCGACAGGGGGCTCCTACGAGCAGTACTTC. As protein: CASRATGGSYEQYF.

The gene calls are TRBV19 and TRBJ1-4; 7 bases fit TRBD1. CDR3 size: 14 residues. CDR1 and CDR2 (germline): LNHDA, SQIVND (reference sequence). After removal of 7 bases from V and 5 bases from J, the junction contained 7 bases not matched to a gene. Here the CDR3 DNA reads TGTGCCAGTACGAGGGACAGCTCGAATGAAAAACTGTTTTTT. This sequence encodes CASTRDSSNEKLFF.